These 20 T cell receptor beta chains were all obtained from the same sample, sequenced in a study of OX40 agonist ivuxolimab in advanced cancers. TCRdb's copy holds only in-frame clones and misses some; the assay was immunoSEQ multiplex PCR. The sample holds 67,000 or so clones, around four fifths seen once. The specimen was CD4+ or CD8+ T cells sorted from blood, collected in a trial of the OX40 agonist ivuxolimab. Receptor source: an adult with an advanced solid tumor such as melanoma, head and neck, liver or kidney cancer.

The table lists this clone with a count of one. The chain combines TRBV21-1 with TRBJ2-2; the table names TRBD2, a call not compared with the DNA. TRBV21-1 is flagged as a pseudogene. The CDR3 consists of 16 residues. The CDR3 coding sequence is TGTGCCAGCAGCAAAGGCGGGAGTAAGGACACCGGGGAGCTGTTTTTT. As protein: CASSKGGSKDTGELFF.

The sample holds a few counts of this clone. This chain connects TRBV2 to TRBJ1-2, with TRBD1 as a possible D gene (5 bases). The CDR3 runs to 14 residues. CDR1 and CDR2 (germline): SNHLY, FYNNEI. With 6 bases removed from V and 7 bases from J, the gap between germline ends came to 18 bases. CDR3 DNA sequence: TGTGCCAGCAGGGCCGGGACGGACACATCTGGCTACACCTTC. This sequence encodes CASRAGTDTSGYTF. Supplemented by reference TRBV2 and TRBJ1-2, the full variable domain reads EPEVTQTPSHQVTQMGQEVILRCVPISNHLYFYWYRQILGQKVEFLVSFYNNEISEKSEIFDDQFSVERPDGSNFTLKIRSTKLEDSAMYFCASRAGTDTSGYTFGSGTRLTVV.

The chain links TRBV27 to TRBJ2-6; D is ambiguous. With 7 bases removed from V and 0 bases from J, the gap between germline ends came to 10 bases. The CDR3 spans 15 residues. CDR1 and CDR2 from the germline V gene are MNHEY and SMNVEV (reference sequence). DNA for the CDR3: TGTGCCAGCACCTCCGCCGGCTCTGGGGCCAACGTCCTGACTTTC. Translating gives CASTSAGSGANVLTF.

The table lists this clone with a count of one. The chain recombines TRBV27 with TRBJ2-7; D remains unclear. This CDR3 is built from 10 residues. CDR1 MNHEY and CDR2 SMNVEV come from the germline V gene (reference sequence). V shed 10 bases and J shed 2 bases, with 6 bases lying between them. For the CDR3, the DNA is TGTGCCAACTGGACCTACGAGCAGTACTTC. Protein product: CANWTYEQYF.

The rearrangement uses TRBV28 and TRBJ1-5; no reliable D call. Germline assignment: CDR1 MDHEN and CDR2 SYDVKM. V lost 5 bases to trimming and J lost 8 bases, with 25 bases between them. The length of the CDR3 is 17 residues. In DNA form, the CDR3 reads TGTGCCAGCAGTACTGGTTTCCCAATGTCGGGCTGGGAGCCCCAGCATTTT. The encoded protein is CASSTGFPMSGWEPQHF. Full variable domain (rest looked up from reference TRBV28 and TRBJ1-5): DVKVTQSSRYLVKRTGEKVFLECVQDMDHENMFWYRQDPGLGLRLIYFSYDVKMKEKGDIPEGYSVSREKKERFSLILESASTNQTSMYLCASSTGFPMSGWEPQHFGDGTRLSIL.

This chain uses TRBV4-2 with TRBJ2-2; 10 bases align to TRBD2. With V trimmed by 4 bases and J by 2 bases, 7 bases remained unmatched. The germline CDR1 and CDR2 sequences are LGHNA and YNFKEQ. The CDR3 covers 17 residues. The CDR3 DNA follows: TGTGCCAGCAGCCCCTCTTCTAGCGGGAGTAACACCGGGGAGCTGTTTTTT. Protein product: CASSPSSSGSNTGELFF.

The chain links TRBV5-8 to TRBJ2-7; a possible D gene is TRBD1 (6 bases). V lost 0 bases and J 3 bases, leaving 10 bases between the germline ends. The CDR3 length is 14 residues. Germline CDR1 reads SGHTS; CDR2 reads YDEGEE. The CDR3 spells CASSLGQGIYEQYF. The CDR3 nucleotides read TGTGCCAGCAGCTTGGGGCAGGGGATCTACGAGCAGTACTTC.

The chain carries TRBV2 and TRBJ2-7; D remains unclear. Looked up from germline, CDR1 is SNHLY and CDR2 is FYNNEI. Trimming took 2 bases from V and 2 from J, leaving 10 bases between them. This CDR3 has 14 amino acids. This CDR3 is CASSEMVRTYEQYF. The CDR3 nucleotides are TGTGCCAGCAGTGAAATGGTGCGGACCTACGAGCAGTACTTC.

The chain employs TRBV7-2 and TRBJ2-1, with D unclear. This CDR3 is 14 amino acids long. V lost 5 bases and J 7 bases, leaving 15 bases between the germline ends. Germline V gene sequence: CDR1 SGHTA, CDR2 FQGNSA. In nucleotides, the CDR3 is TGTGCCAGCAGCCCATTTAGACTGGGGAATGAGCAGTTCTTC. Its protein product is CASSPFRLGNEQFF.

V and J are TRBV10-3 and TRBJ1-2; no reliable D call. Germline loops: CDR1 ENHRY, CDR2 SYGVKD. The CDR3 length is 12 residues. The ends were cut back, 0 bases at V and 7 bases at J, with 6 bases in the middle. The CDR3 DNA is TGTGCCATCAGTGAGTCCGACGGTGGCTACACCTTC. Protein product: CAISESDGGYTF.

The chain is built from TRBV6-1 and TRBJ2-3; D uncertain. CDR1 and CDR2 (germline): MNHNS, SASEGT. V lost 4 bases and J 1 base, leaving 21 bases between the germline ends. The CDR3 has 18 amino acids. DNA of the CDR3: TGTGCCAGCAGTGGCGGCACCGATAGCCATAGTCGCACAGATACGCAGTATTTT. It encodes CASSGGTDSHSRTDTQYF.

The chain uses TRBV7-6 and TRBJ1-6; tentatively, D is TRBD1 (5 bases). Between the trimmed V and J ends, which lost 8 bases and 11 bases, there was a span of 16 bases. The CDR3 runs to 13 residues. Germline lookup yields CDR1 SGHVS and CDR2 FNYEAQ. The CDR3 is CASGQGARTPLHF. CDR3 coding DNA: TGTGCCAGCGGCCAGGGAGCCCGAACACCCCTCCACTTT.

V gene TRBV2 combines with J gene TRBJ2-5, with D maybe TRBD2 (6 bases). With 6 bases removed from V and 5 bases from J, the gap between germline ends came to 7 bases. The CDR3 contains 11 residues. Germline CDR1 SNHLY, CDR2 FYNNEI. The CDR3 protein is CASSLAETQYF. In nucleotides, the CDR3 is TGTGCCAGCAGCCTAGCGGAGACCCAGTACTTC.

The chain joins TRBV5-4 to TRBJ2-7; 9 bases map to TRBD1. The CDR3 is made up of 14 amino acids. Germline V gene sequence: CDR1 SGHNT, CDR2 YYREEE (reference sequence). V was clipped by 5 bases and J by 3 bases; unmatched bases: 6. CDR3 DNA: TGTGCCAGCAGTCCCGGGACAGGGTACTACGAGCAGTACTTC. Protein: CASSPGTGYYEQYF. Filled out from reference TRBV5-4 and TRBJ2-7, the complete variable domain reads ETGVTQSPTHLIKTRGQQVTLRCSSQSGHNTVSWYQQALGQGPQFIFQYYREEENGRGNFPPRFSGLQFPNYSSELNVNALELDDSALYLCASSPGTGYYEQYFGPGTRLTVT.

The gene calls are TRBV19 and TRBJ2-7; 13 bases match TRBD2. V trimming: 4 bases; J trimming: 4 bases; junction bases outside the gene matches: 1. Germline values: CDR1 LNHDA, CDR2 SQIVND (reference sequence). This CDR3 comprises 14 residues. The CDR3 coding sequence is TGTGCCAGTAGTAGGACTAGCGGGAGTTACGAGCAGTACTTC. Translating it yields CASSRTSGSYEQYF.

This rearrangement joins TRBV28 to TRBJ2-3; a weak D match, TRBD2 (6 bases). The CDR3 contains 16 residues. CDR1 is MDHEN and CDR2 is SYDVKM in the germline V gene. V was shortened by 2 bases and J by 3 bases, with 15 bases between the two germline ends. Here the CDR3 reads CASSLDGSRGTDTQYF. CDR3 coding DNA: TGTGCCAGCAGTTTAGACGGGAGTAGAGGGACAGATACGCAGTATTTT.

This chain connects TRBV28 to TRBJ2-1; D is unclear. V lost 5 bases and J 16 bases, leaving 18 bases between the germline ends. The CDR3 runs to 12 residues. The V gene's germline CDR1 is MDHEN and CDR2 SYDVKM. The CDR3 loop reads CASSLLTDNVFF. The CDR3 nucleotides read TGTGCCAGCAGTCTTTTGACCGATAACGTTTTCTTC.

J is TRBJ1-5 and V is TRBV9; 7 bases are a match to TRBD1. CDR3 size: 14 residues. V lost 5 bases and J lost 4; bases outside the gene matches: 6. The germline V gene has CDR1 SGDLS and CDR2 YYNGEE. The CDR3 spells CASRTDRANQPQHF. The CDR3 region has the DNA TGTGCCAGCAGGACCGACAGGGCTAATCAGCCCCAGCATTTT. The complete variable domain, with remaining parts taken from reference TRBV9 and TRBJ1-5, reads DSGVTQTPKHLITATGQRVTLRCSPRSGDLSVYWYQQSLDQGLQFLIQYYNGEERAKGNILERFSAQQFPDLHSELNLSSLELGDSALYFCASRTDRANQPQHFGDGTRLSIL.

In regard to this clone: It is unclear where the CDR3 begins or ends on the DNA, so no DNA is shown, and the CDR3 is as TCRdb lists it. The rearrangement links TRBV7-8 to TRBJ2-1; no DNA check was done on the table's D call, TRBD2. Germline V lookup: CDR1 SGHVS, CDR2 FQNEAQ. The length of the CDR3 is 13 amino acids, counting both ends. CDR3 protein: CASSFGPGNGEFF.

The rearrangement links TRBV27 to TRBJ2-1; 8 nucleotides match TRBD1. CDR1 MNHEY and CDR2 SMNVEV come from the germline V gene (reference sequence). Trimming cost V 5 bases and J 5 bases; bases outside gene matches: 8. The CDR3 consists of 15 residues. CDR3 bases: TGTGCCAGCAGTCTTGCAGGACAGGGCCACAATGAGCAGTTCTTC. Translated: CASSLAGQGHNEQFF.